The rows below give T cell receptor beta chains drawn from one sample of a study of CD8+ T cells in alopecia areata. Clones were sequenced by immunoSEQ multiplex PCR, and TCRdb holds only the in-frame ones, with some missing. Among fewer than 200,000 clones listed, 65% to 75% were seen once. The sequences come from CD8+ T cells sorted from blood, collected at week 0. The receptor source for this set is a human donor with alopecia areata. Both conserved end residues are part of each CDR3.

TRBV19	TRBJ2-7	CASRTGGLDEQYF
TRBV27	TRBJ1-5	CASRTGVQPQHF
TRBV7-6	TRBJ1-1	CASSPTTVLNTEAFF
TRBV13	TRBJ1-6	CASRSGTGVSPLHF
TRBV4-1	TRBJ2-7	CASSRTLSGATYEQYF
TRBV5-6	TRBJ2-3	CASSNLERGRTDTQYF
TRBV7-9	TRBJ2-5	CASTTGTTRLETQYF
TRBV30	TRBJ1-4	CAWIPRGREKLFF
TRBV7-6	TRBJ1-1	CASSLSGGLGATTEAFF
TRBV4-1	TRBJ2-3	CASSQAPRRTDTQYF
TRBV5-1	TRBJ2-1	CASSFTLAGGNNEQFF
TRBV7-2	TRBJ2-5	CASSRTTRRLGETQYF
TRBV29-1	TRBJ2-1	CSEYTGDGEQFF
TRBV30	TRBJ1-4	CAWSVGGNNEKLFF
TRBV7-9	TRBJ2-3	CASSFGDTQYF
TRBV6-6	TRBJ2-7	CASSPTLNEQYF
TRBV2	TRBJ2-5	CASSGLAGETQYF
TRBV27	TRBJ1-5	CASSLWGALNQPQHF
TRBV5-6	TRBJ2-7	CETQLGPAGDYEQYF
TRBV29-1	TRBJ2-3	CSVDASTSTDTQYF
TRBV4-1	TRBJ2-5	CASSLRALEETQYF
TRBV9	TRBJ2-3	CASSTEVPDTQYF
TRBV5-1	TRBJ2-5	CASSLVSDQETQYF
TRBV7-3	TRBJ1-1	CASSFSGTNTEAFF
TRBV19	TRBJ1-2	CASSMKGGSYGYTF
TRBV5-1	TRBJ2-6	CASSLVASAPNSGANVLTF
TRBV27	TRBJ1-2	CASSTSGKFNYGYTF
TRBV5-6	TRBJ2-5	CASSPGISAQYF
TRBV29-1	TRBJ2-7	CSVTLNYEQYF
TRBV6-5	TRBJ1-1	CASSLDNTEAFF
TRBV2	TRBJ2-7	CASRGTGTEQYF
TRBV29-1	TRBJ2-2	CSVAGDAGELFF
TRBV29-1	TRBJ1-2	CSVGDMGYGYTF
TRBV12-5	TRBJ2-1	CASGLEGATYNEQFF
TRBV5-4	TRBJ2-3	CASSGSDTQYF
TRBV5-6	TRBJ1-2	CASSMDRGRGYTF
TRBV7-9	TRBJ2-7	CASSFPGQGQPYEQYF